This T cell receptor beta chain was recovered during a study of vaccination and CD4 T cells after COVID-19. A word on this clonotype: Its specificity is not known.

Treatment of the sample: 10-day PBMC culture with coronavirus spike peptide pools or control peptides (ViraFEST assay). Culture conditions combined around 2 million PBMCs per well with 9.5 to 10 IU/ml IL-2 and roughly 10 ug/ml peptide pools. The authors swapped half the medium for fresh IL-2 medium on days 3 and 7. Scientists ran DNA taken from cultured CD4+ T cells through the Oncomine TCR Beta short-read assay for sequencing. Cultured CD4+ T cells yielded the extracted genomic DNA. TCRdb reprocessed the PCR reads via MiXCR and lists one record per CDR3 protein. The sample gives approximately 5,500 distinct CDR3 sequences, about 71% of which show up once; approximately 19% is in the top ten. The CDR3 runs 16 residues. The germline CDR1 and CDR2 sequences are SEHNR and FQNEAQ (reference sequence). V was shortened by 5 bases and J by 1 base, with 17 bases between the two germline ends.

V usage is TRBV7-9 and J usage is TRBJ1-1, with D tentatively TRBD1 (6 bases). Input material: CD4+ T cells from blood, cultured in vitro. The clonotype originates from a human donor who had recovered from COVID-19. The CDR3 loop reads CASSLGRGSGNTEAFF. The CDR3 nucleotides read TGTGCCAGCAGCCTGGGAAGGGGGTCGGGGAACACTGAAGCTTTCTTT.